This T cell receptor beta chain comes out of a study of blood T cells in healthy people across ages. Germline V CDR1 and CDR2: MNHEY, SVGEGT. This CDR3 is built from 18 residues. Trimming stripped 6 bases from V and 2 bases from J, with 23 bases between. A sample-barcoded 5' primer and a J-beta primer mix were used in a second PCR of roughly 6 to 12 cycles. MiXCR, run by TCRdb on the 5' RACE reads, gives a single entry per CDR3 protein. This sample has about 1,500,000 distinct CDR3 sequences; roughly 28% occur once, and the top ten carry about 8%. J is TRBJ2-1 and V is TRBV6-2 or TRBV6-3; D may be TRBD2 (6 bases). Sample: blood. This receptor was identified in a woman between 25 and 40 years old in good health. The CDR3 loop reads CASRDVSGGILPYNEQFF. The CDR3 DNA follows: TGTGCCAGCAGAGACGTTTCGGGCGGGATCCTCCCCTACAATGAGCAGTTCTTC.